This T cell receptor (beta chain) came from a study of regulatory T cells in long-lasting Graves disease. Study context: Graves' patients (newly diagnosed) had been on antithyroid drugs under 3 months. Study-wide points: Among the persistent patients, 2,741 public clonotypes were shared, more than the 850 to 1,000 shared among new patients.

To make TCR beta libraries, researchers used iRepertoire HTBI primers and Arm-PCR of CDR3 regions. TCRdb passed the multiplex PCR reads through MiXCR, listing each CDR3 protein once. The data show 450,000 to 650,000 distinct CDR3 sequences, with about 16% seen just once and approximately 25% held by the top ten. Indicated time point: newly diagnosed GD, antithyroid drugs for less than 3 months. The TCR library was made from RNA extracted from PBMCs. Into tubes containing EDTA, approximately 9 milliliters of peripheral blood were drawn. The CDR3 sequence is 14 residues long. V shed 3 bases and J 2 bases; nucleotides not matched to a gene: 2. Many counts were recorded for this clonotype. Its antigen is undetermined. The same sample was also used in a study of T cells in Graves' hyperthyroidism and ophthalmopathy.

The V call is TRBV12-3 or TRBV12-4, the J call TRBJ2-3, with 7 positions matching TRBD2. Source: peripheral blood mononuclear cells (PBMCs), taken at new diagnosis, from a patient treated with antithyroid drugs. The TCR sequence derives from a woman aged 35-60 years with Graves disease. The chain's CDR3 is CASSLGTITDTQYF. The DNA of the CDR3 is TGTGCCAGCAGTTTGGGGACTATCACAGATACGCAGTATTTT.